This T cell receptor (beta chain) was identified in a study of blood T cell repertoires in COVID-19. On the study more broadly: The United States, Italy and Spain provided the acute and convalescent COVID-19 samples. The cDNA or gDNA used as material had been derived from T cells, B-cell-depleted T cells, or PBMCs.

As handled by the study authors: Amplified reference gene primers provided the basis for estimating nucleated cell counts. Clones were sequenced by immunoSEQ multiplex PCR, and TCRdb holds only the in-frame ones, with some missing. D and trimming come from the DNA, and the V and J calls and clone size come from that table. The sample has about 150,000 clones, roughly 83% seen once. The CDR3 has 14 amino acids. V shed 3 bases and J shed 7 bases, with 15 bases lying between them. The germline gives CDR1 LGHDT, CDR2 YNNKEL (reference sequence). Sequencing was done on a sample of peripheral blood. The V call is TRBV3-1 (or the pseudogene TRBV3-2), the J call TRBJ1-2; the D gene is possibly TRBD1 (6 bases). This TCR was sampled from a woman in her sixties with acute or convalescent COVID-19. The CDR3 sequence: CASSQTGQTGGYTF. The DNA for the CDR3 is TGTGCCAGCAGCCAGACAGGACAGACCGGTGGCTACACCTTC.